This T cell receptor beta chain was sequenced during a study of blood T cell repertoires in COVID-19 (dated by TCRdb to 2020 to 2022). Some background on the complete study: The collaborator samples originated in the United States, Italy and Spain and spanned the acute and convalescent phases of COVID-19. HLA class I and class II types, where available, came from metadata supplied by the sample provider rather than from assay-based typing. The prospective study material was composed of cDNA or gDNA derived from T cells, B-cell-depleted T cells, or PBMCs. The samples were drawn from two sources: the first 160 participants of the ongoing ImmuneRACE study, and 1,200 or so subjects contributed by 6 global collaborators. A freely available public database, intended as a resource for researchers studying the immune response to SARS-CoV-2, is where the repertoires were released. Subjects who had been exposed to COVID-19, were actively infected with it, or had recovered from it provided the deeply sampled blood TCRbeta repertoires that made up the dataset. A de-identified subject ID, COVID-19 status, age in years and sex were almost always included in the sample metadata.

The germline V gene specifies MNHEY as CDR1 and SVGAGI as CDR2. The junction shows trimming of 5 bases on V and 3 bases on J, plus 17 bases between the germline ends. Taken from cysteine to phenylalanine, the CDR3 has 15 residues. CDR3 DNA is the only sequence kept; it has 45 bases, read in frame from the first base. The paper as a whole reports these results and caveats: The quantity of clinical and demographic metadata differed by source and by participant and was supplied without curation.

Of note for this clone: Its antigen specificity is not known. Base qualities are not recorded, but no much larger clone differs from it by a single base.

Whole blood was collected in K2EDTA tubes by collaborating institutions according to the institutions' own protocols. For TCRbeta analysis, collaborator samples were shipped as frozen whole blood, as isolated PBMCs, or as DNA extracted from either sample type. TCRbeta CDR3 regions were amplified from genomic DNA by means of the immunoSEQ Assay, a bias-controlled multiplex PCR. Per the authors' processing: The number of nucleated cells in each sample was estimated by amplification of reference gene primers within the assay. Sequence reads were collapsed and filtered to measure the absolute abundance of every unique TCRbeta CDR3 rearrangement. For each sample, productive Simpson clonality was calculated as the square root of Simpson's diversity index across productive rearrangements. TCRdb took over this immuneACCESS table, retaining in-frame rearrangements with V and J assigned. Such tables are incomplete; in checked studies, under half of the missing clones stem from an unresolved V gene, and the remainder is unexplained. V and J calls and clone size are given by that table; D and trimming were obtained from the DNA. The sample table lists tens of thousands of clones, about 90% of them with a count of one. The ten largest clonotypes hold approximately 12% of the sample.

The sequence was collected from a human donor in a cohort sampled during active COVID-19. This chain is built from TRBV6-5 and TRBJ2-7; TRBD2 might be the D gene, on 5 matching bases. Sequencing was carried out using peripheral blood. The nucleotide sequence is TGTGCCAGCAGTCCCCGCAGCGGACCATACTACGAGCAGTACTTC. Its coded protein is CASSPRSGPYYEQYF.